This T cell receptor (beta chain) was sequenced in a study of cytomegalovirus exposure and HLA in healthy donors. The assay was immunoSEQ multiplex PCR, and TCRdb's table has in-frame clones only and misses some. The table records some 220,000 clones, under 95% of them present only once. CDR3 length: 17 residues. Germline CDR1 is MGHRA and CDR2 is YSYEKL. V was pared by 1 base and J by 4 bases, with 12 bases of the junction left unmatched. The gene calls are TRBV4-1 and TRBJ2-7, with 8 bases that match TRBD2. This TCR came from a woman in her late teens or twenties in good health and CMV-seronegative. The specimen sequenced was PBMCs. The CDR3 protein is CASSQVVLIAGGYEQYF. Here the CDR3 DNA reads TGCGCCAGCAGCCAAGTAGTCCTCATTGCGGGAGGATACGAGCAGTACTTC.